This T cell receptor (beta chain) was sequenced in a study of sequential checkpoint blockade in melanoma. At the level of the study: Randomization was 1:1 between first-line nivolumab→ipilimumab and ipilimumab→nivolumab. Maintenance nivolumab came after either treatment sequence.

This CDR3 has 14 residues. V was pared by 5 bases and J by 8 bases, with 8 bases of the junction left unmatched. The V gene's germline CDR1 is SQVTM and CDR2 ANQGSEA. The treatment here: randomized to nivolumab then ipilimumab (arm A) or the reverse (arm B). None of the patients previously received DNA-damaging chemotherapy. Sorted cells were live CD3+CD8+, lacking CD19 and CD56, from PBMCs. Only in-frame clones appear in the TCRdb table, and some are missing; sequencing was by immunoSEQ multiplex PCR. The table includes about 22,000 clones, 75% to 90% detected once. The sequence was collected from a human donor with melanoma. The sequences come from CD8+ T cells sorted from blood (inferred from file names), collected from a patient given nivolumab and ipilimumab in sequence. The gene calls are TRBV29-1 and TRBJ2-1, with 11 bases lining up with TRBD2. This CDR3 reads CSVFSGRGRDEQFF. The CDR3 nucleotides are TGCAGCGTTTTTAGCGGGAGGGGGAGGGATGAGCAGTTCTTC.